There are many counts of the clone carrying this T cell receptor (beta chain). Germline V CDR1 and CDR2: SQVTM, ANQGSEA. The CDR3 spans 13 residues. The V end was cut by 5 bases, the J end by 3 bases, with 13 bases between. Semi-nested PCR with Nested Universal Primer A followed constant-region reverse priming of full-length variable regions. TCRdb ran MiXCR on the 5' RACE reads and lists one entry per CDR3 protein. The repertoire has several thousand distinct CDR3 sequences, 36% of them found once; the top ten carry approximately 6.3%. The rearrangement links TRBV29-1 to TRBJ1-1, with D perhaps TRBD1 (5 bases). The sequence was collected from a female donor with breast cancer. Material for sequencing was tumor-infiltrating memory CD4+ T cells sorted from the breast tumor. Subset given: memory CD4+ T cells, CD4+CD45RO+CD25-. The CDR3 sequence is CSVSLGGDTEAFF. The CDR3 bases are TGCAGCGTTTCCCTCGGGGGGGACACTGAAGCTTTCTTT. The full variable domain, rest sourced from reference TRBV29-1 and TRBJ1-1, is SAVISQKPSRDICQRGTSLTIQCQVDSQVTMMFWYRQQPGQSLTLIATANQGSEATYESGFVIDKFPISRPNLTFSTLTVSNMSPEDSSIYLCSVSLGGDTEAFFGQGTRLTVV.